A single sample is the source of the 29 T cell receptor beta chains below, sequenced in a study of cytomegalovirus exposure and HLA in healthy donors. In the PCR, 60 Vbeta and 13 Jbeta primers were used. Method: immunoSEQ multiplex PCR; TCRdb's copy keeps in-frame clones and lacks some. The sample gives about 160,000 clones, around 83% of which show up once; 6.4% is in the top ten. The sample taken for sequencing was PBMCs. The source is a man in his fifties or sixties in good health and CMV-seropositive.

The chain combines TRBV9 with TRBJ1-2, with no clear D. This CDR3 spans 15 amino acids. V was trimmed by 0 bases and J by 5 bases, leaving 14 bases between them. Germline V gene data show CDR1 as SGDLS and CDR2 as YYNGEE. CDR3: CASSVGSSVGYGYTF. For the CDR3, the DNA is TGTGCCAGCAGCGTAGGATCTTCGGTCGGGTATGGCTACACCTTC.

V gene TRBV2 combines with J gene TRBJ1-2; D might be TRBD1 (6 bases). V was pared by 8 bases and J by 4 bases, with 20 bases between. Germline V gives CDR1 SNHLY, CDR2 FYNNEI. The CDR3 length is 15 residues. The CDR3: CASGQPGVGTYGYTF. CDR3 bases: TGTGCCAGCGGCCAACCAGGGGTGGGAACCTATGGCTACACCTTC.

In nucleotides, the CDR3 is TGTGCCAGCAGCTTACCGGCAGGGCGCACAGATACGCAGTATTTT. Its protein product is CASSLPAGRTDTQYF. The chain joins TRBV7-2 to TRBJ2-3; TRBD1 is a possible D gene (5 bases). Germline lookup yields CDR1 SGHTA and CDR2 FQGNSA. CDR3 length equals 15 residues. V lost 2 bases to trimming and J lost 1 base, with 10 bases between them.

This chain links TRBV9 with TRBJ1-3; D is ambiguous. CDR3 length: 17 residues. Germline-derived CDR1 and CDR2 are SGDLS and YYNGEE. V lost 0 bases and J lost 0, with 13 bases in between. In DNA, the CDR3 is TGTGCCAGCAGCGTAGGTGGGTCACAGAACTCTGGAAACACCATATATTTT. Encoded protein: CASSVGGSQNSGNTIYF.

This clone was observed a few times. The chain carries TRBV2 and TRBJ1-3, with D uncertain. Trimming removed 5 bases at V and 0 bases at J, with 8 bases between. The CDR3 contains 14 residues. Germline V gene lookup returns CDR1 SNHLY and CDR2 FYNNEI. The CDR3 nucleotides are TGTGCCAGCAGTTCCTGGCTCTCTGGAAACACCATATATTTT. Amino acids: CASSSWLSGNTIYF.

The V call is TRBV4-1, the J call TRBJ2-6; 9 nucleotides agree with TRBD1. This CDR3 spans 17 amino acids. The J segment lost 2 bases and the V segment lost 3 bases, leaving 5 bases of the junction unmatched. Germline assignment: CDR1 MGHRA and CDR2 YSYEKL. The CDR3 DNA follows: TGCGCCAGCAGCCAGGACAGGGGCCGGGCTGGGGCCAACGTCCTGACTTTC. Translated: CASSQDRGRAGANVLTF.

This chain links TRBV11-2 with TRBJ2-5; TRBD2 aligns across 8 bases. The CDR3 extends over 14 amino acids. CDR1 is SGHAT, CDR2 FQNNGV, per germline. Trimming took 3 bases from V and 1 from J; bases not matched to a gene: 1. This chain's CDR3 is CASSFRGGQETQYF. The CDR3 region has the DNA TGTGCCAGCAGCTTTCGGGGGGGCCAAGAGACCCAGTACTTC.

This chain joins TRBV25-1 and TRBJ2-1; the match to TRBD2 covers 11 bases. Trimming cost V 6 bases and J 7 bases; bases outside gene matches: 5. Per germline, CDR1 MGHDK and CDR2 SYGVNS. This CDR3 contains 14 residues. The CDR3 sequence is CASRTSGGPNEQFF. For the CDR3, the DNA is TGTGCCAGCAGAACTAGCGGGGGCCCGAATGAGCAGTTCTTC.

The chain couples TRBV6-5 to TRBJ1-5; D is unclear. Looked up from germline, CDR1 is MNHEY and CDR2 is SVGAGI. The CDR3 extends over 12 amino acids. V was clipped by 7 bases and J by 0 bases, with 4 bases between them. CDR3 nucleotide sequence: TGTGCCAGCATAAATAGCAATCAGCCCCAGCATTTT. Translated: CASINSNQPQHF.

The genes are TRBV5-1 and TRBJ2-5, with TRBD2 identical over 8 bases. V lost 0 bases to trimming and J lost 4 bases; unmatched junction nucleotides: 11. The length of the CDR3 is 17 residues. Germline V gives CDR1 SGHRS, CDR2 YFSETQ. The CDR3 nucleotides read TGCGCCAGCAGCTTGGGACGTGCGCGGGGGGCCGGAGAGACCCAGTACTTC. Translating it yields CASSLGRARGAGETQYF.

The V call is TRBV6-1, the J call TRBJ2-4, with 9 bases that match TRBD1. The CDR3 spans 13 residues. The trim removed 6 bases at V and 5 bases at J, leaving 2 bases unmatched. Germline-derived CDR1 and CDR2 are MNHNS and SASEGT. The CDR3 coding sequence is TGTGCCAGCAGGTGGACAGGGGAAAACATTCAGTACTTC. Encoded protein: CASRWTGENIQYF.

The chain is built from TRBV7-9 and TRBJ1-4; 8 nucleotides agree with TRBD1. V dropped 2 bases and J dropped 2; count of bases not matched to a gene: 7. The CDR3 has 17 amino acids. The germline V gene encodes CDR1 SEHNR and CDR2 FQNEAQ (reference sequence). Here the CDR3 DNA reads TGTGCCAGCAGCTTACCGAGACAGGGGAGCACTAATGAAAAACTGTTTTTT. It codes for CASSLPRQGSTNEKLFF.

The J gene is TRBJ1-1, the V gene TRBV7-9, with 7 positions matching TRBD1. Germline-derived CDR1 and CDR2 are SEHNR and FQNEAQ (reference sequence). The length of the CDR3 is 15 residues. V shed 7 bases, J shed 5 bases, and the junction held 13 bases outside the gene matches. The CDR3 DNA reads TGTGCCAGCACATCCAACCTACTGACAGGGACTGAAGCTTTCTTT. Amino acids: CASTSNLLTGTEAFF.

The genes are TRBV28 and TRBJ2-1; perhaps TRBD1 as D (5 bases). Germline CDR1 reads MDHEN; CDR2 reads SYDVKM. The CDR3 length is 13 residues. The V gene lost 5 bases and the J gene lost 7 bases, with 12 bases spanning the gap. The CDR3 DNA sequence: TGTGCCAGCAGTCGTGGCTCAGGGAATGAGCAGTTCTTC. This encodes CASSRGSGNEQFF.

The chain combines TRBV18 with TRBJ1-1; 7 bases fit TRBD1. Germline CDR1 is KGHSH and CDR2 is LQKENI. The V and J ends lost 3 bases and 4 bases, in that order; junction bases with no gene match: 5. This CDR3 comprises 14 residues. CDR3 coding DNA: TGTGCCAGCTCACCTAATAGGGACAGCACTGAAGCTTTCTTT. This codes for CASSPNRDSTEAFF. The whole variable domain, filled in from reference TRBV18 and TRBJ1-1, reads NAGVMQNPRHLVRRRGQEARLRCSPMKGHSHVYWYRQLPEEGLKFMVYLQKENIIDESGMPKERFSAEFPKEGPSILRIQQVVRGDSAAYFCASSPNRDSTEAFFGQGTRLTVV.

CDR3: CASTGRDGTDTQYF. The CDR3 region has the DNA TGCGCCAGCACTGGCAGGGATGGCACAGATACGCAGTATTTT. The chain recombines TRBV5-1 with TRBJ2-3, with D possibly being TRBD1 (5 bases). Germline assignment: CDR1 SGHRS and CDR2 YFSETQ. There are 14 residues in the CDR3. V dropped 6 bases and J dropped 1 base, with 12 bases sitting between them.

The count of this clone is one. The chain is built from TRBV20-1 and TRBJ1-1; no clear D. With 6 bases removed from V and 6 bases from J, the gap between germline ends came to 11 bases. CDR1 and CDR2 (germline): DFQATT, SNEGSKA (reference sequence). The CDR3 length is 11 residues. In DNA form, the CDR3 reads TGCAGTGCAAACTTAGTGTCTGAAGCTTTCTTT. Translated, it gives CSANLVSEAFF.

The sample holds a few counts of this clone. The J gene is TRBJ2-5, the V gene TRBV13; tentatively, D is TRBD2 (6 bases). CDR3 length: 14 residues. Trimming pared 5 bases from V and 1 base from J, leaving 11 bases between. Germline V gene sequence: CDR1 PRHDT, CDR2 FYEKMQ (reference sequence). As DNA, the CDR3 is TGTGCCAGCAGCGCCCCCGGGAGCCAAGAGACCCAGTACTTC. It translates to CASSAPGSQETQYF.

Turning to this clone: The sample carries other DNA sequences with the same CDR3. CDR3 residues: CASSLLTGDTEAFF. CDR3 nucleotide sequence: TGTGCCAGCTCACTCTTGACAGGGGACACTGAAGCTTTCTTT. V gene TRBV18 combines with J gene TRBJ1-1, with 8 bases fitting TRBD1. Germline V gene lookup returns CDR1 KGHSH and CDR2 LQKENI. With 4 bases clipped from V and 3 bases from J, the junction kept 4 bases outside the gene matches. The CDR3 loop spans 14 amino acids.

The count of this clone is one. The V call is TRBV9, the J call TRBJ1-3; D is uncertain. Germline values: CDR1 SGDLS, CDR2 YYNGEE. V was pared by 4 bases and J by 4 bases, with 15 bases between. The CDR3 runs 15 residues. CDR3 DNA: TGTGCCAGCAGCCCCCGCGGGTTACGAGGAAACACCATATATTTT. Residues: CASSPRGLRGNTIYF.

This sequence joins TRBV15 and TRBJ2-1; D is unresolved. CDR1 and CDR2 (germline): LNHNV, YYDKDF (reference sequence). The CDR3 loop spans 13 amino acids. Trimming took off 4 bases at V and 5 bases at J, with 9 bases between the two ends. The DNA of the CDR3 is TGTGCCACCAGCATCTTACTTCACAATGAGCAGTTCTTC. It translates to CATSILLHNEQFF. Drawing the rest from reference TRBV15 and TRBJ2-1, the complete variable domain is DAMVIQNPRYQVTQFGKPVTLSCSQTLNHNVMYWYQQKSSQAPKLLFHYYDKDFNNEADTPDNFQSRRPNTSFCFLDIRSPGLGDTAMYLCATSILLHNEQFFGPGTRLTVL.

This clone was picked up a small number of times. This chain joins TRBV13 and TRBJ2-4; TRBD2 matches 11 bases. The CDR3 extends over 16 amino acids. V shed 5 bases, J shed 6 bases, and the junction held 9 bases outside the gene matches. Per the germline V gene, CDR1 is PRHDT and CDR2 is FYEKMQ (reference sequence). The CDR3 spells CASSISGGAFRNIQYF. CDR3 coding DNA: TGTGCCAGCAGCATTAGCGGGGGGGCTTTTAGAAACATTCAGTACTTC.

The DNA for the CDR3 is TGTGCCAGCAGCGACACAGGGGGCTACGAGCAGTACTTC. It translates to CASSDTGGYEQYF. This chain uses TRBV9 with TRBJ2-7; TRBD1 agrees at 8 bases. The CDR3 has 13 residues. V lost 3 bases and J lost 3; bases outside the gene matches: 2. CDR1 is SGDLS, CDR2 YYNGEE, per germline.

V and J are TRBV13 and TRBJ1-6; 7 bases are a match to TRBD1. Germline trimming cut 5 bases from V and 7 bases from J; bases unmatched to any gene: 8. Germline CDR1 and CDR2: PRHDT and FYEKMQ (reference sequence). CDR3 length: 15 residues. The CDR3 sequence is CASSTRDRLNSPLHF. The CDR3 DNA sequence: TGTGCCAGCAGCACTCGGGACAGATTGAATTCACCCCTCCACTTT.

The chain carries TRBV6-5 and TRBJ1-2; a weak D match, TRBD1 (5 bases). Deletions cut 2 bases from V and 3 bases from J, with 10 bases between. This CDR3 contains 14 residues. Germline CDR1 MNHEY, CDR2 SVGAGI. The CDR3 is CASSYGQGDYGYTF. The CDR3 DNA reads TGTGCCAGCAGTTACGGGCAGGGTGACTATGGCTACACCTTC.

Here the CDR3 reads CATSRDRSLLTDTQYF. The DNA of the CDR3 is TGTGCCACCAGCAGAGATAGATCTCTCCTCACAGATACGCAGTATTTT. This rearrangement joins TRBV15 to TRBJ2-3, with D unclear. V dropped 0 bases and J dropped 2 bases, with 12 bases sitting between them. Per germline, CDR1 LNHNV and CDR2 YYDKDF (reference sequence). The CDR3 runs to 16 residues.

The rearrangement joins TRBV11-3 to TRBJ2-6, with TRBD1 matching over 10 bases. This CDR3 is 20 amino acids long. Germline CDR1 SGHNT, CDR2 YENEEA. V lost 2 bases, J lost 0 bases, and 10 bases stayed unmatched. CDR3 loop: CASSLRLGTGESSGANVLTF. CDR3 DNA: TGTGCCAGCAGCTTAAGATTAGGGACAGGGGAGTCCTCTGGGGCCAACGTCCTGACTTTC. The full variable domain, completed using reference TRBV11-3 and TRBJ2-6, is EAGVVQSPRYKIIEKKQPVAFWCNPISGHNTLYWYLQNLGQGPELLIRYENEEAVDDSQLPKDRFSAERLKGVDSTLKIQPAELGDSAVYLCASSLRLGTGESSGANVLTFGAGSRLTVL.

The rearrangement joins TRBV4-2 to TRBJ1-2; 9 bases fit TRBD1. V shed 1 base, J shed 7 bases, and the junction held 7 bases outside the gene matches. CDR3 length: 15 amino acids. The germline gives CDR1 LGHNA, CDR2 YNFKEQ. The DNA of the CDR3 is TGTGCCAGCAGCCAAGCGGGACAGGGAAGTGGTGGCTACACCTTC. Translation: CASSQAGQGSGGYTF.

The chain combines TRBV23-1 with TRBJ2-7; possible D gene TRBD2, 5 bases. TRBV23-1 is annotated as an ORF whose role is uncertain. Deletions cut 0 bases from V and 3 bases from J, with 12 bases between. This CDR3 has 15 amino acids. In DNA, the CDR3 is TGCGCCAGCAGTCAATCGAGGAGAGGGTGCTACGAGCAGTACGTC. It codes for CASSQSRRGCYEQYV.